The sample holds one count of the clone carrying this T cell receptor (beta chain). The table came from immunoSEQ multiplex PCR; TCRdb's copy has only in-frame clones and leaves some out. The sample yields approximately 2.5 million clones, just over 90% seen once. The sample comes from a study of shared clonotypes between healthy human individuals. Germline loops: CDR1 MGHRA, CDR2 YSYEKL. The trim removed 3 bases at V and 0 bases at J, leaving 6 bases unmatched. The CDR3 consists of 16 residues. Material: naive CD4+ T cells sorted from blood. Subset specified: CD45RA+ positively selected. The J gene is TRBJ2-7, the V gene TRBV4-1, with 9 bases matching TRBD2. The receptor was derived from a man between 18 and 29 years old in good health. In nucleotides, the CDR3 is TGCGCCAGCAGCCAGTCAGCTAGCGGGGCCTCCTACGAGCAGTACTTC. Amino acid sequence: CASSQSASGASYEQYF.